These 3 T cell receptor beta chains originate from one sample sequenced in a study of blood T cell repertoires in COVID-19. TCRdb's table, derived via immunoSEQ multiplex PCR, lists solely in-frame clones and lacks some. The sample shows about 260,000 clones, over 80% of them seen only once. The specimen was peripheral blood. The receptors were sampled from a woman in her forties who had recovered from COVID-19.

The rearrangement uses TRBV18 and TRBJ1-1; tentatively, D is TRBD1 (6 bases). This CDR3 region has 16 residues. The germline CDR1 and CDR2 sequences are KGHSH and LQKENI. The germline V and J ends were trimmed by 3 bases and 2 bases, with 16 bases remaining between them. The CDR3 nucleotides are TGTGCCAGCTCACCCCCGGGGGGCACTAGAAACACTGAAGCTTTCTTT. Translated, it gives CASSPPGGTRNTEAFF.

In DNA, the CDR3 is TGTGCCAGCAGGAATCCTAGCCTCGGGCGGGGCACAGATACGCAGTATTTT. Its translation: CASRNPSLGRGTDTQYF. V is TRBV2 and J is TRBJ2-3; D possibly corresponds to TRBD2 (5 bases). The V gene's germline CDR1 is SNHLY and CDR2 FYNNEI. The CDR3 is made up of 17 amino acids. The V and J ends lost 6 bases and 1 base respectively, with 20 bases between them.

The chain employs TRBV10-3 and TRBJ2-3; D gene uncertain. Germline V gene lookup returns CDR1 ENHRY and CDR2 SYGVKD. This CDR3 is built from 15 residues. With 2 bases removed from V and 2 bases from J, the gap between germline ends came to 11 bases. The CDR3 loop is CAISEGRLFTDTQYF. CDR3 DNA sequence: TGTGCCATCAGTGAGGGCAGGTTATTCACAGATACGCAGTATTTT.